Listed here are 4 T cell receptor beta chains from one sample, sequenced in a study of T cells after yellow fever vaccination. MiXCR, applied by TCRdb to the 5' RACE reads, yields one record per CDR3 protein. Seen here are 300,000 or so distinct CDR3 sequences, roughly 7% observed once, and the top ten hold 15% to 20%. Here the sequenced sample was PBMCs, taken around 45 days after the first yellow fever vaccination. All receptors derive from a man aged 18 to 29 who received the YFV17D yellow fever vaccine.

This clonotype came up a few times. This chain joins TRBV6-1 and TRBJ2-5; D is possibly TRBD1 (7 bases). V shed 7 bases and J shed 1 base, with 16 bases lying between them. Germline V gene lookup returns CDR1 MNHNS and CDR2 SASEGT. The CDR3 has 15 residues. In nucleotides, the CDR3 is TGTGCCAGCACCCAAGGAGGGGGCCCCCAAGAGACCCAGTACTTC. It codes for CASTQGGGPQETQYF.

This clonotype appeared many times. The J gene is TRBJ2-7, the V gene TRBV5-1; 9 bases line up with TRBD1. Trimming took 3 bases from V and 4 from J; bases not matched to a gene: 5. CDR3 length: 14 residues. Germline V gives CDR1 SGHRS, CDR2 YFSETQ. The CDR3 DNA sequence: TGCGCCAGCAGCTGGCCGGGACAGGGATACGAGCAGTACTTC. Translating gives CASSWPGQGYEQYF.

This clonotype occurred a few times. The gene calls are TRBV5-1 and TRBJ2-2, with TRBD1 matching over 9 bases. From germline, CDR1 is SGHRS and CDR2 YFSETQ. The CDR3 is 17 amino acids. V shed 1 base, J shed 3 bases, and the junction held 7 bases outside the gene matches. CDR3 DNA: TGCGCCAGCAGCTTGCGTCCGGACAGGGGTGACACCGGGGAGCTGTTTTTT. As protein: CASSLRPDRGDTGELFF. The full variable domain, completed using reference TRBV5-1 and TRBJ2-2, is KAGVTQTPRYLIKTRGQQVTLSCSPISGHRSVSWYQQTPGQGLQFLFEYFSETQRNKGNFPGRFSGRQFSNSRSEMNVSTLELGDSALYLCASSLRPDRGDTGELFFGEGSRLTVL.

Ten or more counts support this clonotype. The CDR3 DNA sequence: TGTGCCAGCAGCTTGGCCAGGGAAAACAATGAGCAGTTCTTC. This gives the protein CASSLARENNEQFF. The chain couples TRBV5-5 to TRBJ2-1; TRBD1 might be the D (5 bases). Germline V gene sequence: CDR1 SGHKS, CDR2 YYEKEE (reference sequence). The CDR3 has 14 amino acids. V was trimmed by 0 bases and J by 5 bases, leaving 9 bases between them.